The 29 T cell receptor beta chains below were found in one sample sequenced in a study of breast tumors, draining lymph nodes, adjacent tissues. In TCRdb, the multiplex PCR reads were re-called with MiXCR into one record per CDR3 protein. This table has 130,000 or so distinct CDR3 sequences, 20% to 25% appearing once. Samples came from axillary lymph nodes draining the breast cancer. Sequencing was carried out using axillary lymph node tissue. The receptors were gathered from a female donor with breast cancer. Some clones in this sample may be carry-over from other donors' samples.

This chain uses TRBV9 with TRBJ2-5; D is unresolved. The CDR3 is 14 residues long. CDR1 SGDLS and CDR2 YYNGEE come from the germline V gene. The V end lost 0 bases, the J end lost 1 base, and 7 bases lay between the germline ends. The CDR3 spells CASSVDGIQETQYF. CDR3 nucleotide sequence: TGTGCCAGCAGCGTAGATGGGATCCAAGAGACCCAGTACTTC.

The chain uses TRBV30 and TRBJ2-1; 7 bases map to TRBD1. The CDR3 is 14 amino acids. Germline V gives CDR1 GTSNPN, CDR2 SVGIG (reference sequence). V trimming: 5 bases; J trimming: 0 bases; junction bases outside the gene matches: 4. The CDR3 loop reads CAWATGTSYNEQFF. CDR3 bases: TGTGCCTGGGCGACAGGGACCTCCTACAATGAGCAGTTCTTC.

This clonotype was seen many times. This chain uses TRBV5-6 with TRBJ2-7, with 9 bases lining up with TRBD1. The junction had 5 bases not matched to a gene; V was cut back by 0 bases and J by 7 bases. This CDR3 is 14 amino acids long. Looked up from germline, CDR1 is SGHDT and CDR2 is YYEEEE. The CDR3 region has the DNA TGTGCCAGCAGCTTGGGGGACAGGGCGTCGGAGCAGTACTTC. Translating it yields CASSLGDRASEQYF. Looking up the rest from reference TRBV5-6 and TRBJ2-7 gives the full variable domain: DAGVTQSPTHLIKTRGQQVTLRCSPKSGHDTVSWYQQALGQGPQFIFQYYEEEERQRGNFPDRFSGHQFPNYSSELNVNALLLGDSALYLCASSLGDRASEQYFGPGTRLTVT.

This clonotype came up many times. The rearrangement joins TRBV10-3 to TRBJ2-7; TRBD1 aligns across 7 bases. With V trimmed by 2 bases and J by 5 bases, 3 bases remained unmatched. Germline-derived CDR1 and CDR2 are ENHRY and SYGVKD. The CDR3 length is 13 residues. CDR3 DNA sequence: TGTGCCATCAGTGAGAGGGGGCAAAACGAGCAGTACTTC. Translated: CAISERGQNEQYF.

This clonotype appeared many times. Mismatch with germline at one junction end may stem from a read error. V and J are TRBV12-3 or TRBV12-4 and TRBJ2-3, with 11 bases matching TRBD2. The CDR3 extends over 15 amino acids. Here the CDR3 DNA reads TGTGCCAGCAGTCTAGCGGGGGGCTTCTCAGATACGCAGTATTTT. Protein: CASSLAGGFSDTQYF.

This clonotype was found many times. The J gene is TRBJ1-6, the V gene TRBV20-1; 8 bases are a match to TRBD1. The CDR3 is made up of 14 amino acids. Germline V CDR1 and CDR2: DFQATT, SNEGSKA (reference sequence). The V and J ends lost 4 bases and 7 bases, in that order; junction bases with no gene match: 6. The CDR3 nucleotides are TGCAGTGCTACGGACAGGGCAAGGAATTCACCCCTCCACTTT. This codes for CSATDRARNSPLHF.

This clonotype was seen just once. The chain uses TRBV5-6 and TRBJ1-2; D ambiguous. CDR1 is SGHDT and CDR2 is YYEEEE in the germline V gene. Trimming took off 1 base at V and 2 bases at J, with 9 bases between the two ends. There are 14 residues in the CDR3. DNA of the CDR3: TGTGCCAGCAGCTTGCTTGGGGTGAACTATGGCTACACCTTC. It is translated as CASSLLGVNYGYTF.

In this sample, this clonotype turned up many times. The V and J genes are TRBV7-9 and TRBJ1-2, with D unclear. Trimming took off 5 bases at V and 7 bases at J, with 11 bases between the two ends. CDR3 length: 12 amino acids. The germline V gene encodes CDR1 SEHNR and CDR2 FQNEAQ (reference sequence). The CDR3 sequence: CASSPQMGGYTF. The CDR3 DNA sequence: TGTGCCAGCAGCCCTCAAATGGGTGGCTACACCTTC.

A remark on this clonotype: A much larger clone is a single base away; this may be a read error. In DNA form, the CDR3 reads TGCGCCAGCAGCTTGGCCGCCCAGGCTAACACCGGGGAGCCGTTTTTT. Protein product: CASSLAAQANTGEPFF. The chain has TRBV5-1 and TRBJ2-2; weak D call: TRBD2 (5 bases). The CDR3 contains 16 residues. CDR1 and CDR2 from the germline V gene are SGHRS and YFSETQ.

This clonotype was observed many times. This sequence joins TRBV20-1 and TRBJ2-3; 13 bases map to TRBD2. Germline assignment: CDR1 DFQATT and CDR2 SNEGSKA (reference sequence). The CDR3 extends over 14 amino acids. J was trimmed by 4 bases and V by 6 bases; bases with no gene match: 4. CDR3 nucleotides: TGCAGTGCAGGACTAGCGGGAGCCTCAGATACGCAGTATTTT. Amino acids: CSAGLAGASDTQYF.

The rearrangement joins TRBV19 to TRBJ2-1; possibly TRBD2 for D (5 bases). CDR3 length equals 16 residues. Per germline, CDR1 LNHDA and CDR2 SQIVND (reference sequence). Trimming removed 3 bases from V and 2 bases from J, with 14 bases in between. The CDR3 nucleotides read TGTGCCAGTAGTATCATCCAGCGGACGGCCTACAATGAGCAGTTCTTC. Translated: CASSIIQRTAYNEQFF.

This clonotype occurred many times. This chain joins TRBV24-1 and TRBJ2-7; either TRBD1 or TRBD2 may supply D (5 bases each). The germline gives CDR1 KGHDR, CDR2 SFDVKD. V was cut by 3 bases and J by 0 bases, with 11 bases left in between. This CDR3 region has 15 residues. The CDR3 spells CATSDPGRSSYEQYF. The CDR3 nucleotides read TGTGCCACCAGTGATCCGGGACGGAGCTCCTACGAGCAGTACTTC.

With respect to this clonotype: A much larger clone differs from this one at a single base, so this may be a read error. V gene TRBV3-1 combines with J gene TRBJ1-2; no reliable D call. Germline CDR1 and CDR2: LGHDT and YNNKEL (reference sequence). Trimming stripped 4 bases from V and 7 bases from J, with 16 bases between. The length of the CDR3 is 14 residues. This CDR3 reads CASSPVGEACGYTF. For the CDR3, the DNA is TGTGCCAGCAGCCCAGTTGGTGAGGCCTGTGGCTACACCTTC.

This clonotype has ten or more counts. V and J are TRBV20-1 and TRBJ2-7; 7 positions agree with TRBD2. Germline CDR1 reads DFQATT; CDR2 reads SNEGSKA (reference sequence). Losses at the gene ends were 3 bases for V and 0 bases for J; bases not matched to a gene: 11. The CDR3 loop spans 16 amino acids. The CDR3 DNA sequence: TGCAGTGCTAGGGACGCGATAGCGGGTAGCTCCTACGAGCAGTACTTC. This encodes CSARDAIAGSSYEQYF.

This clonotype was recorded many times. V and J are TRBV3-1 and TRBJ2-7, with TRBD1 matching over 8 bases. CDR3 size: 15 residues. V lost 4 bases and J lost 3; bases outside the gene matches: 8. Germline V lookup: CDR1 LGHDT, CDR2 YNNKEL (reference sequence). As DNA, the CDR3 is TGTGCCAGCAGCCCCATCCCGACAGGGGACTACGAGCAGTACTTC. It yields the protein CASSPIPTGDYEQYF.

This clonotype occurred many times. The CDR3 nucleotides read TGTGCCAGCTCACCCCAAGCGGGAAGCACAGATACGCAGTATTTT. Translating it yields CASSPQAGSTDTQYF. The rearrangement joins TRBV18 to TRBJ2-3, with 7 bases fitting TRBD2. The CDR3 sequence is 15 residues long. Germline V lookup: CDR1 KGHSH, CDR2 LQKENI. V shed 3 bases and J 0 bases; nucleotides not matched to a gene: 3.

This clonotype was seen repeatedly, ten times or more. The chain couples TRBV6-6 to TRBJ1-2; D may be TRBD1 (5 bases). CDR3 length: 14 amino acids. Germline V gene data show CDR1 as MNHNY and CDR2 as SVGAGI (reference sequence). Trimming pared 6 bases from V and 2 bases from J, leaving 13 bases between. CDR3 region: CASRRDLGNYGYTF. The CDR3 DNA is TGTGCCAGCAGACGGGACCTCGGGAACTATGGCTACACCTTC.

This clonotype was detected many times. The gene calls are TRBV12-3 or TRBV12-4 and TRBJ2-5; 12 nucleotides align to TRBD2. CDR3 length: 16 amino acids. After removal of 5 bases from V and 0 bases from J, the junction contained 4 bases not matched to a gene. CDR3: CASSLLAGGYQETQYF. CDR3 DNA sequence: TGTGCCAGCAGTCTACTAGCGGGAGGTTACCAAGAGACCCAGTACTTC.

This clonotype was counted ten times or more. CDR3 nucleotide sequence: TGTGCCAGCAGCCAGATAGCGGGAGGGCAACACGAGCAGTACTTC. Translated, it gives CASSQIAGGQHEQYF. V is TRBV5-6 and J is TRBJ2-7, with 11 bases fitting TRBD2. CDR1 is SGHDT, CDR2 YYEEEE, per germline. The CDR3 covers 15 residues. Trimming cost V 4 bases and J 5 bases; bases outside gene matches: 8.

In this sample, this clonotype turned up a few times. V usage is TRBV28 and J usage is TRBJ2-3, with TRBD2 matching over 11 bases. Germline lookup yields CDR1 MDHEN and CDR2 SYDVKM. V gave up 2 bases and J gave up 5 bases; unmatched junction bases: 6. This CDR3 is 16 amino acids long. The CDR3 spells CASSLTTSGTIDTQYF. DNA of the CDR3: TGTGCCAGCAGTTTAACGACTAGCGGGACGATAGATACGCAGTATTTT.

This clonotype occurred many times. The rearrangement links TRBV6-1 to TRBJ2-1; 12 bases are shared with TRBD2. V gave up 3 bases and J gave up 3 bases; unmatched junction bases: 3. CDR1 MNHNS and CDR2 SASEGT come from the germline V gene. This CDR3 is 16 amino acids long. The CDR3 region has the DNA TGTGCCAGCAGTGAGACTAGCGGGAGTTTCTACAATGAGCAGTTCTTC. Its protein product is CASSETSGSFYNEQFF.

This clonotype was counted many times. This chain connects TRBV7-3 to TRBJ2-3; D ambiguous. Trimming removed 4 bases from V and 4 bases from J, with 12 bases in between. This CDR3 has 14 residues. Looked up from germline, CDR1 is SGHTA and CDR2 is FQGTGA. CDR3 DNA: TGTGCCAGCAGCTCCGTAGGAGTGTCAGATACGCAGTATTTT. It encodes CASSSVGVSDTQYF.

This clonotype was seen once. The J gene is TRBJ2-1, the V gene TRBV20-1; 16 positions match TRBD2. Germline V lookup: CDR1 DFQATT, CDR2 SNEGSKA (reference sequence). The ends lost 6 bases at V and 4 bases at J; junction bases unmatched: 9. The CDR3 is 17 residues long. The CDR3 DNA reads as TGCAGTGCACCAACCTCGGGACTAGCGGGAGGGTACAATGAGCAGTTCTTC. It is translated as CSAPTSGLAGGYNEQFF.

This clonotype has only a few counts. This chain connects TRBV9 to TRBJ2-4; TRBD2 agrees at 8 bases. From germline, CDR1 is SGDLS and CDR2 YYNGEE. The CDR3 spans 15 residues. J lost 6 bases, V lost 4 bases, and 9 bases had no gene match. DNA for the CDR3: TGTGCCAGCAGCCTCAGCGGGAGAGATGGAAACATTCAGTACTTC. Translated: CASSLSGRDGNIQYF.

This clonotype occurred many times. The chain recombines TRBV20-1 with TRBJ1-2, with a possible D match to TRBD1 (5 bases). The V gene lost 3 bases and the J gene lost 8 bases, with 13 bases spanning the gap. The germline CDR1 and CDR2 sequences are DFQATT and SNEGSKA (reference sequence). This CDR3 has 12 residues. The DNA for the CDR3 is TGCAGTGCTAGGCCGGGACTCCAGGGCTACACCTTC. Amino acids: CSARPGLQGYTF.

Details on this clonotype: An end of the junction differs from the germline gene, which may be a read error. The J gene is TRBJ1-3, the V gene TRBV20-1; D possibly corresponds to TRBD1 (6 bases). This CDR3 contains 15 residues. Germline V CDR1 and CDR2: DFQATT, SNEGSKA (reference sequence). The CDR3 region has the DNA TGCAGTGCTAGCCAAGGGGGTAGCTCTAGAAACACCATGTATTTT. It codes for CSASQGGSSRNTMYF.

This clonotype occurred many times. DNA of the CDR3: TGTGCCAGCAGCGATTCTACAGGGGGCGGGGAGACCCAGTACTTC. Translated: CASSDSTGGGETQYF. The chain uses TRBV2 and TRBJ2-5, with TRBD1 matching 9 bases. This CDR3 contains 15 residues. After removal of 6 bases from V and 5 bases from J, the junction contained 10 bases not matched to a gene. The germline V gene encodes CDR1 SNHLY and CDR2 FYNNEI. Full variable domain (missing parts from reference TRBV2 and TRBJ2-5): EPEVTQTPSHQVTQMGQEVILRCVPISNHLYFYWYRQILGQKVEFLVSFYNNEISEKSEIFDDQFSVERPDGSNFTLKIRSTKLEDSAMYFCASSDSTGGGETQYFGPGTRLLVL.

This clonotype was recorded at least ten times. This chain connects TRBV10-3 to TRBJ2-7; the D is unclear. The CDR3 is made up of 13 amino acids. Germline V CDR1 and CDR2: ENHRY, SYGVKD. With 7 bases removed from V and 4 bases from J, the gap between germline ends came to 14 bases. This CDR3 reads CAITPDPGYEQYF. As DNA, the CDR3 is TGTGCCATCACGCCGGACCCTGGGTACGAGCAGTACTTC.

V usage is TRBV28 and J usage is TRBJ2-3, with D uncertain. The CDR3 totals 17 residues. V shed 7 bases and J shed 3 bases, with 23 bases lying between them. Germline lookup yields CDR1 MDHEN and CDR2 SYDVKM. The CDR3 spells CASNPGRISASTDTQYF. DNA of the CDR3: TGTGCCAGCAATCCTGGACGGATAAGCGCTTCGACAGATACGCAGTATTTT.